The T cell receptor beta chain described here comes from a study of OX40 agonist ivuxolimab in advanced cancers. Study overall: The patients' treatment was ivuxolimab, an agonistic anti-OX40 (CD134) antibody. Patients in dose escalation had liver, melanoma, kidney or head and neck cancers.

Study-wide results and caveats: On average, CD8+ T cells showed a greater number of expanded clones than CD4+.

Details on this clone: The antigen remains unidentified.

Generated by immunoSEQ multiplex PCR, the TCRdb table keeps only in-frame clones and is missing some. The top ten hold about 8.2% of the sample, which has approximately 15,000 clones, 50% to 75% seen once. Autoimmune disease history or systemic immunosuppression meant exclusion. The germline V gene encodes CDR1 KGHSH and CDR2 LQKENI. The V segment lost 6 bases and the J segment 0 bases; nucleotides outside the gene matches: 5. CDR3 length: 15 residues. The rearrangement links TRBV18 to TRBJ2-7, with TRBD1 matching 10 bases. The sequence derives from an adult with an advanced solid tumor such as melanoma, head and neck, liver or kidney cancer. Sample: CD4+ or CD8+ T cells sorted from blood, taken in a trial of the OX40 agonist ivuxolimab. The CDR3 loop reads CASSPGQGSSYEQYF. As DNA, the CDR3 is TGTGCCAGCTCTCCGGGACAGGGGAGCTCCTACGAGCAGTACTTC.